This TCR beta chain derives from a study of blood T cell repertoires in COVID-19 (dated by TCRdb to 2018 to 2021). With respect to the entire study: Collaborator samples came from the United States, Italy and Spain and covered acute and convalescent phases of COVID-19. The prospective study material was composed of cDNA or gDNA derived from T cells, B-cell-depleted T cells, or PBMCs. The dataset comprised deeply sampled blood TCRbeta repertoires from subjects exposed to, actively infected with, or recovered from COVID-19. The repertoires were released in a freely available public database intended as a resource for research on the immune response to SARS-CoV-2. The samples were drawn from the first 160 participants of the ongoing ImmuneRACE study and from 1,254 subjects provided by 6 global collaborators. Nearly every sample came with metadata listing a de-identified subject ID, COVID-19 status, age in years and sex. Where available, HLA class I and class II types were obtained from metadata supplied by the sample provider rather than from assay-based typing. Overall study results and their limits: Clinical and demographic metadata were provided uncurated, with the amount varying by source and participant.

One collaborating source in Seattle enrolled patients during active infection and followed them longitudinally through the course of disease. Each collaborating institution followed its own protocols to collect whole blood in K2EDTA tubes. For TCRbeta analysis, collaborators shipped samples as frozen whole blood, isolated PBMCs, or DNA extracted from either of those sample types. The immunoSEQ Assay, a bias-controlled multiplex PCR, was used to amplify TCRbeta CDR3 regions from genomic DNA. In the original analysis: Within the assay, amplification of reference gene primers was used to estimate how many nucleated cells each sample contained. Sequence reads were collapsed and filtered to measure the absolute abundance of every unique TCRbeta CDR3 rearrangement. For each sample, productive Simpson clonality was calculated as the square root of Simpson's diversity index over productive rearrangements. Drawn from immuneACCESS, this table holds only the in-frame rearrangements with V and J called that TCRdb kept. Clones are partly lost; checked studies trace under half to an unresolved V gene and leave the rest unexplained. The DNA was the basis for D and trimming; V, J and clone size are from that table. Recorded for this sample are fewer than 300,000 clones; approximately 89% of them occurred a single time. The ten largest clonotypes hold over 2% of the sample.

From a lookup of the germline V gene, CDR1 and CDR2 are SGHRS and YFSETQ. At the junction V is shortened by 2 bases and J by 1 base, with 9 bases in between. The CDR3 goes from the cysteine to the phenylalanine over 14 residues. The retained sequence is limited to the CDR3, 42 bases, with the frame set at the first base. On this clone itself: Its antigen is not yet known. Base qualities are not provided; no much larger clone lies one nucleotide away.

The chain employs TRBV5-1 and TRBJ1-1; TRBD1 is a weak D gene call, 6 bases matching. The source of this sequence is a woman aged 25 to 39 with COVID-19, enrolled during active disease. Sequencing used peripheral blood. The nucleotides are TGCGCCAGCAGCTTCTGGACAGCGAACACTGAAGCTTTCTTT. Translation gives CASSFWTANTEAFF.